The 24 T cell receptor beta chains given below trace back to one sample, sequenced in a study of T-cell reconstitution after alpha-beta-depleted transplantation in children. Library preparation (for TCRbeta) was performed with unique molecular identifiers. TCRdb re-called the PCR reads with MiXCR, one entry per CDR3 protein. The repertoire holds about 500,000 distinct CDR3 sequences, with approximately 29% as singletons. The sample here was PBMCs from the stem cell graft donor, taken from the stem cell graft. These TCRs come from a human donor who donated a stem cell graft to a child with aplastic anemia.

The rearrangement links TRBV12-3 or TRBV12-4 to TRBJ1-1; D remains unclear. V lost 3 bases and J 1 base, leaving 12 bases between the germline ends. The CDR3 sequence is 15 residues long. CDR3 in amino acids: CASSLGDGPNTEAFF. The CDR3 DNA is TGTGCCAGCAGTTTGGGTGACGGACCGAACACTGAAGCTTTCTTT.

J is TRBJ2-3 and V is TRBV4-2, with D possibly TRBD2 on 6 matching bases. The CDR3 runs to 17 residues. Trimming removed 4 bases from V and 5 bases from J, with 22 bases in between. Germline V gene lookup returns CDR1 LGHNA and CDR2 YNFKEQ. The CDR3 loop is CASSPGGPSSLGDTQYF. The CDR3 coding sequence is TGTGCCAGCAGCCCTGGAGGGCCCTCGAGTTTGGGAGATACGCAGTATTTT.

The V gene is TRBV30, the J gene TRBJ2-2; D ambiguous. Looked up from germline, CDR1 is GTSNPN and CDR2 is SVGIG (reference sequence). The V and J ends lost 1 base and 7 bases respectively, with 10 bases between them. The CDR3 has 13 amino acids. CDR3: CAWSDTVGGELFF. CDR3 coding DNA: TGTGCCTGGAGTGACACAGTTGGCGGGGAGCTGTTTTTT.

This clonotype has a handful of counts. The CDR3 reads CASSYGTGHTEAFF. The DNA for the CDR3 is TGTGCCAGCAGCTACGGGACAGGGCATACTGAAGCTTTCTTT. The V gene is TRBV12-3 or TRBV12-4, the J gene TRBJ1-1; 9 nucleotides align to TRBD1. V was clipped by 6 bases and J by 5 bases; unmatched bases: 7. The CDR3 totals 14 residues.

The chain combines TRBV11-3 with TRBJ2-1; D unresolved. The germline gives CDR1 SGHNT, CDR2 YENEEA. This CDR3 is 14 amino acids long. V was clipped by 5 bases and J by 4 bases, with 12 bases between them. CDR3 in amino acids: CASSIVPLYNEQFF. The CDR3 DNA reads TGTGCCAGCAGCATAGTCCCCCTTTACAATGAGCAGTTCTTC. Variable domain in full (rest from reference TRBV11-3 and TRBJ2-1): EAGVVQSPRYKIIEKKQPVAFWCNPISGHNTLYWYLQNLGQGPELLIRYENEEAVDDSQLPKDRFSAERLKGVDSTLKIQPAELGDSAVYLCASSIVPLYNEQFFGPGTRLTVL.

Only a few counts were recorded for this clonotype. V and J are TRBV11-2 and TRBJ2-7, with D possibly TRBD2 on 6 matching bases. Trimming took off 4 bases at V and 2 bases at J, with 9 bases between the two ends. Germline-derived CDR1 and CDR2 are SGHAT and FQNNGV. The CDR3 covers 13 residues. CDR3: CASSWTKTYEQYF. CDR3 coding DNA: TGTGCCAGCAGCTGGACTAAAACCTACGAGCAGTACTTC.

The rearrangement links TRBV7-2 to TRBJ1-2; 7 bases are a match to TRBD1. V shed 5 bases and J 6 bases; nucleotides not matched to a gene: 9. The germline V gene encodes CDR1 SGHTA and CDR2 FQGNSA. The length of the CDR3 is 14 residues. The CDR3 nucleotides read TGTGCCAGCAGCCCGCAGGGGGGACTCCATGGCTACACCTTC. This translates into CASSPQGGLHGYTF.

The genes are TRBV28 and TRBJ2-3; perhaps TRBD2 as D (6 bases). V was cut by 3 bases and J by 0 bases, with 10 bases left in between. CDR1 and CDR2 from the germline V gene are MDHEN and SYDVKM. CDR3 length: 15 amino acids. CDR3 sequence: CASSFESGSTDTQYF. CDR3 bases: TGTGCCAGCAGTTTTGAAAGCGGGAGCACAGATACGCAGTATTTT.

This sequence joins TRBV7-2 and TRBJ1-6; TRBD1 matches at 9 bases. V was pared by 3 bases and J by 10 bases, with 7 bases of the junction left unmatched. In germline, CDR1 is SGHTA, CDR2 FQGNSA. The CDR3 runs to 15 residues. DNA for the CDR3: TGTGCCAGCAGCTTCTCCGGACAGGGGAACTCACCCCTCCACTTT. It specifies CASSFSGQGNSPLHF.

This clonotype has more than one count but fewer than ten. This sequence joins TRBV7-8 and TRBJ2-7; 7 bases are a match to TRBD1. V trimming: 5 bases; J trimming: 2 bases; junction bases outside the gene matches: 3. CDR1 and CDR2 (germline): SGHVS, FQNEAQ. CDR3 length: 13 amino acids. Here the CDR3 DNA reads TGTGCCAGCAGCCGCAGGGGGACCTACGAGCAGTACTTC. Translating gives CASSRRGTYEQYF.

The CDR3 coding sequence is TGTGCCAGCAGCCACGGGGACAGGGTAAATGGCTACACCTTC. Protein: CASSHGDRVNGYTF. The V call is TRBV7-9, the J call TRBJ1-2, with 9 bases fitting TRBD1. The V gene end was trimmed by 5 bases and the J gene end by 6 bases; junction bases not matched to a gene: 7. The V gene's germline CDR1 is SEHNR and CDR2 FQNEAQ (reference sequence). The CDR3 covers 14 residues.

Regarding this clonotype: An end of the junction differs from the germline gene, which may be a read error. The CDR3 loop reads CAIQKGLETNPPQHF. The CDR3 DNA reads as TGTGCCATCCAAAAGGGGTTAGAGACAAATCCGCCCCAGCATTTT. The chain has TRBV10-3 and TRBJ1-5; D is perhaps TRBD1 (5 bases). This CDR3 comprises 15 residues. From germline, CDR1 is ENHRY and CDR2 SYGVKD.

The V gene is TRBV20-1, the J gene TRBJ2-5; 8 bases are shared with TRBD1. V shed 0 bases and J 2 bases; nucleotides not matched to a gene: 11. CDR3 length equals 17 residues. Per germline, CDR1 DFQATT and CDR2 SNEGSKA (reference sequence). As DNA, the CDR3 is TGCAGTGCTAGAGATCTTGGCAGGGGGCCTAAACAAGAGACCCAGTACTTC. Its protein product is CSARDLGRGPKQETQYF.

The J gene is TRBJ1-5, the V gene TRBV27; 8 nucleotides line up with TRBD1. The length of the CDR3 is 16 residues. The J segment lost 3 bases and the V segment lost 5 bases, leaving 9 bases of the junction unmatched. Germline-derived CDR1 and CDR2 are MNHEY and SMNVEV (reference sequence). The DNA of the CDR3 is TGTGCCAGCAGTCCACTATGGACAGGGAACAATCAGCCCCAGCATTTT. Residues: CASSPLWTGNNQPQHF.

The chain joins TRBV4-3 to TRBJ1-3; 12 bases map to TRBD1. The CDR3 totals 18 residues. Trimming removed 0 bases from V and 4 bases from J; junction bases left unmatched: 7. Looked up from germline, CDR1 is LGHNA and CDR2 is YSLEER. The CDR3 region is CASSQDRAGQGAGNTIYF. Written as DNA, the CDR3 is TGCGCCAGCAGCCAAGATAGGGCGGGACAGGGGGCAGGAAACACCATATATTTT.

In this sample, this clonotype turned up a few times. The chain links TRBV20-1 to TRBJ1-2; 9 bases agree with TRBD1. The V gene end was trimmed by 3 bases and the J gene end by 6 bases; junction bases not matched to a gene: 8. CDR3 size: 14 residues. Germline assignment: CDR1 DFQATT and CDR2 SNEGSKA (reference sequence). CDR3 DNA: TGCAGTGCTAGTAGGACAGGGGAGGGTCATGGCTACACCTTC. Encoded protein: CSASRTGEGHGYTF.

The table lists this clonotype with a few counts. The germline gene is not matched at one end of the junction; a read error may be the cause. The J gene is TRBJ2-3, the V gene TRBV7-9; 7 bases align to TRBD1. Germline CDR1 reads SEHNR; CDR2 reads FQNEAQ (reference sequence). This CDR3 spans 15 amino acids. The CDR3 protein is CASSLGDRHTDTQYF. The CDR3 nucleotides read TGTGCCAGCAGTTTAGGGGACAGACACACAGATACGCAGTATTTT.

This clonotype turned up a few times. This chain joins TRBV5-4 and TRBJ1-5; a possible D gene is TRBD1 (6 bases). The germline CDR1 and CDR2 sequences are SGHNT and YYREEE (reference sequence). V was clipped by 0 bases and J by 4 bases, with 20 bases between them. The CDR3 consists of 18 residues. CDR3 residues: CASSLDPTHGRGNQPQHF. In DNA form, the CDR3 reads TGTGCCAGCAGCTTGGATCCAACTCATGGCAGGGGAAATCAGCCCCAGCATTTT.

This clonotype was detected a few times. This rearrangement joins TRBV19 to TRBJ2-3; D may be TRBD2 (5 bases). V lost 10 bases to trimming and J lost 5 bases, with 16 bases between them. The germline V gene encodes CDR1 LNHDA and CDR2 SQIVND (reference sequence). The CDR3 loop spans 13 amino acids. The CDR3 reads CAIGGPSRDTQYF. CDR3 bases: TGTGCCATTGGCGGGCCCTCCAGAGATACGCAGTATTTT.

This clonotype was seen more than once but under ten times. V is TRBV12-3 or TRBV12-4 and J is TRBJ2-7; no firm D call. This CDR3 is built from 14 residues. Trimming cost V 1 base and J 4 bases, with 11 bases left between them. CDR3 loop: CASSLGRSLYEQYV. CDR3 nucleotides: TGTGCCAGCAGTTTAGGCAGATCCCTTTACGAGCAGTACGTC.

The rearrangement links TRBV5-1 to TRBJ1-1; possibly TRBD1 for D (6 bases). The CDR3 covers 14 residues. Germline V lookup: CDR1 SGHRS, CDR2 YFSETQ. Trimming shortened V by 4 bases and J by 4 bases, and 14 bases separated the two germline ends. CDR3 DNA: TGCGCCAGCAGCGCGACTACAGGGAGCACTGAAGCTTTCTTT. This codes for CASSATTGSTEAFF.

This clonotype was counted a single time. The rearrangement joins TRBV5-1 to TRBJ2-5; D not certain. Trimming pared 0 bases from V and 0 bases from J, leaving 3 bases between. This CDR3 is built from 13 residues. The germline V gene encodes CDR1 SGHRS and CDR2 YFSETQ. The CDR3 DNA reads TGCGCCAGCAGCTTGGAGTACCAAGAGACCCAGTACTTC. Translating it yields CASSLEYQETQYF.

In its sample, this clonotype was seen a few times. The rearrangement joins TRBV6-5 to TRBJ2-4, with 9 bases aligning to TRBD1. Trimming removed 0 bases from V and 0 bases from J; junction bases left unmatched: 0. The V gene's germline CDR1 is MNHEY and CDR2 SVGAGI. The CDR3 covers 16 residues. The chain's CDR3 is CASSYSQGAAKNIQYF. The CDR3 nucleotides read TGTGCCAGCAGTTACTCACAGGGGGCAGCCAAAAACATTCAGTACTTC.

This clonotype came up a few times. The V and J genes are TRBV6-6 and TRBJ2-5; no definite D call. The germline V gene has CDR1 MNHNY and CDR2 SVGAGI (reference sequence). Trimming removed 10 bases from V and 2 bases from J, with 11 bases in between. The CDR3 covers 12 residues. As DNA, the CDR3 is TGTGCCACCGCGGTAGGGCAAGAGACCCAGTACTTC. This gives the protein CATAVGQETQYF.